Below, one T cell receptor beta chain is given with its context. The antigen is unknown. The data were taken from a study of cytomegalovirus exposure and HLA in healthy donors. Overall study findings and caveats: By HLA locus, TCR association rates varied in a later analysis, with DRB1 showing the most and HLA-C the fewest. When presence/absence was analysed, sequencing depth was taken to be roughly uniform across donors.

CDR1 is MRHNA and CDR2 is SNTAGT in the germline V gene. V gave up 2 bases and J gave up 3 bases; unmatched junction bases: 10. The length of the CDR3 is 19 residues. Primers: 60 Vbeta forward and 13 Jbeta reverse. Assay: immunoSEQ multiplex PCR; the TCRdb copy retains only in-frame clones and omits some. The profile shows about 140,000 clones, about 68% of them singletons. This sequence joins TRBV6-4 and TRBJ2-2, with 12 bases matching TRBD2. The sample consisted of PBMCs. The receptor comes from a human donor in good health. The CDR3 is CASSDQTSGRLGDTGELFF. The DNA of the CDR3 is TGTGCCAGCAGTGACCAGACTAGCGGGAGACTGGGTGACACCGGGGAGCTGTTTTTT.